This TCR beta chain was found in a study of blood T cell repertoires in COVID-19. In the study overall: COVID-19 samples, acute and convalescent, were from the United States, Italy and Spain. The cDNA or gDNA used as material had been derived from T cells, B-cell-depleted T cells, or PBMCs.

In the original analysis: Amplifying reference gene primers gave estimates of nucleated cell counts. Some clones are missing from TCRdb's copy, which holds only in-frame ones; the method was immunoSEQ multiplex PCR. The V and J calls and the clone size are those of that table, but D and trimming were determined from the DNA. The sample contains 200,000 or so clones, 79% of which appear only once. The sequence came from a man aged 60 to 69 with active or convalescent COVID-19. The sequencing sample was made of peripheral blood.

CDR3 protein: CASSLHGALAYEQYF. The CDR3 nucleotides read TGTGCCAGCAGTTTACATGGGGCTCTCGCCTACGAGCAGTACTTC. The genes are TRBV6-2 or TRBV6-3 and TRBJ2-7; D perhaps matches TRBD1 (5 bases). The CDR3 spans 15 residues. V dropped 4 bases and J dropped 2 bases, with 15 bases sitting between them. CDR1 is MNHEY, CDR2 SVGEGT, per germline.